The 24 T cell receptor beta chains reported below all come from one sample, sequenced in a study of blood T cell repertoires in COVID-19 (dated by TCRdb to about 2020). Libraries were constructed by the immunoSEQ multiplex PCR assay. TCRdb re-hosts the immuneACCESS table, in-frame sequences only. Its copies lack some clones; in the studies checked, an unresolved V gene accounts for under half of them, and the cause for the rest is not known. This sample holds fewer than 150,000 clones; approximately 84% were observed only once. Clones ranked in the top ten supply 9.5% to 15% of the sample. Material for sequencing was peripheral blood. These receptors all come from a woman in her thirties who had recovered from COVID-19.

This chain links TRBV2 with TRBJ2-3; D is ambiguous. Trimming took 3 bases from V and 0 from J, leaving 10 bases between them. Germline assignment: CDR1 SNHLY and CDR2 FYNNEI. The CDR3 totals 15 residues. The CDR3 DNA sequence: TGTGCCAGCAGTGATGGGCCTGTCAGCACAGATACGCAGTATTTT. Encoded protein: CASSDGPVSTDTQYF.

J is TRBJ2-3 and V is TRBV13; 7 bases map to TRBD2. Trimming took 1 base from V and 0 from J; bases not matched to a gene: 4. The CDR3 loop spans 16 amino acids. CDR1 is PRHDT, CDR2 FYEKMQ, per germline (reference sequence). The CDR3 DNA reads TGTGCCAGCAGCTTAGTCGCGGGAGCCAGCACAGATACGCAGTATTTT. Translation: CASSLVAGASTDTQYF.

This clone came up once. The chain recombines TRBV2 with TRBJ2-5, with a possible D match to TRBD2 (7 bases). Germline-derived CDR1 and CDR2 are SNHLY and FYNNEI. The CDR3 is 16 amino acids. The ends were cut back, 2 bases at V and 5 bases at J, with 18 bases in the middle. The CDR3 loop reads CASSESGLTGGETQYF. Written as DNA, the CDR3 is TGTGCCAGCAGTGAATCGGGTTTAACGGGGGGCGAGACCCAGTACTTC.

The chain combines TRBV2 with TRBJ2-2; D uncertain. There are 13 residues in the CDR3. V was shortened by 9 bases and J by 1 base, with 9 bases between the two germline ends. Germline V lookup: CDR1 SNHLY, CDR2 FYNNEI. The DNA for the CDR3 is TGTGCCAGGGGCCCTTGGAACACCGGGGAGCTGTTTTTT. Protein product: CARGPWNTGELFF.

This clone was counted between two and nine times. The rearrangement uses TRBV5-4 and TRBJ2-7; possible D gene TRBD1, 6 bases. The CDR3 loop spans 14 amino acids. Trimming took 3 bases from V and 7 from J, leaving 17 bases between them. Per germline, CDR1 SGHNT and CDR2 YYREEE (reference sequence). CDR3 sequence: CASSWEGGSEEQYF. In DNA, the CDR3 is TGTGCCAGCAGCTGGGAAGGGGGATCTGAAGAGCAGTACTTC.

The CDR3 DNA is TGTGCCAGCAATTTCGCGGAGATGGAGACCCAGTACTTC. Its translation is CASNFAEMETQYF. This chain uses TRBV6-5 with TRBJ2-5, with unresolved D. The CDR3 runs to 13 residues. Trimming removed 7 bases at V and 5 bases at J, with 14 bases between. Germline CDR1 MNHEY, CDR2 SVGAGI.

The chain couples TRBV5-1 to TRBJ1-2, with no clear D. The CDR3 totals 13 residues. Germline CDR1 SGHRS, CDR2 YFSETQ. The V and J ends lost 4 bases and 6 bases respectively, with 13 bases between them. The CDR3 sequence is CASSEVLANGYTF. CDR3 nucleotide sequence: TGCGCCAGCAGCGAGGTACTCGCGAATGGCTACACCTTC.

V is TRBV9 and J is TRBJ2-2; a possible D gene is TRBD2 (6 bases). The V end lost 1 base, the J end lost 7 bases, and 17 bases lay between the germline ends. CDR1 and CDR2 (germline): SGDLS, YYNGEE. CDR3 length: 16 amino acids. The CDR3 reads CASSVIPSVTGGELFF. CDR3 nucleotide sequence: TGTGCCAGCAGCGTAATCCCTAGCGTGACGGGCGGGGAGCTGTTTTTT.

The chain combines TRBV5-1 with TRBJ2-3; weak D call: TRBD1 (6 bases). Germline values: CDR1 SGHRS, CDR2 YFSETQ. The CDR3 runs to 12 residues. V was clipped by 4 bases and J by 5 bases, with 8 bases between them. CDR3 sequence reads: CASSVQGDTQYF. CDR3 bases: TGCGCCAGCAGCGTACAGGGAGATACGCAGTATTTT.

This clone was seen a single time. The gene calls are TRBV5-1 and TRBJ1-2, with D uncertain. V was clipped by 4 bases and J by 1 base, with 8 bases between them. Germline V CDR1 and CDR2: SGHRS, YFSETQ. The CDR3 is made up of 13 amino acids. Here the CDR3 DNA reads TGCGCCAGCAGCGAGCCCGGTAACTATGGCTACACCTTC. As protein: CASSEPGNYGYTF.

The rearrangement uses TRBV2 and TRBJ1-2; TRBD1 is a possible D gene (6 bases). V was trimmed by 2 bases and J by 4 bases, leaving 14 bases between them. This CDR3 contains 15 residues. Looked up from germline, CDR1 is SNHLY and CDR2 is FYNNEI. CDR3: CASSEPTGQAYGYTF. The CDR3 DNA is TGTGCCAGCAGTGAACCTACAGGGCAAGCCTATGGCTACACCTTC.

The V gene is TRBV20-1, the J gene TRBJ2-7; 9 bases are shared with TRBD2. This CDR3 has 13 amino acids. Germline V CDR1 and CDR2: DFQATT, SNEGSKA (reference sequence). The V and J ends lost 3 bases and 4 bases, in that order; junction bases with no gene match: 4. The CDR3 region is CSASSGGGYEQYF. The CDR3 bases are TGCAGTGCTAGTAGCGGGGGCGGATACGAGCAGTACTTC.

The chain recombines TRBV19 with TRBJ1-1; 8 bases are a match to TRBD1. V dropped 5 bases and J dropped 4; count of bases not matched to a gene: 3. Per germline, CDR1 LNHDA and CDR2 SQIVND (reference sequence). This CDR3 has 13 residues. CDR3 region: CASSLQGVTEAFF. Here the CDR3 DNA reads TGTGCCAGTAGTCTACAGGGGGTCACTGAAGCTTTCTTT.

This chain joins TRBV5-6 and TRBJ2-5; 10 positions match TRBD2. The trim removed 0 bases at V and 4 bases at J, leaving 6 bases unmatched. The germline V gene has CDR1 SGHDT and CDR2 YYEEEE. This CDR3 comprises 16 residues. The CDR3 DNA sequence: TGTGCCAGCAGCTTGGGGCTAGCGGGAGTTCCAGAGACCCAGTACTTC. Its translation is CASSLGLAGVPETQYF.

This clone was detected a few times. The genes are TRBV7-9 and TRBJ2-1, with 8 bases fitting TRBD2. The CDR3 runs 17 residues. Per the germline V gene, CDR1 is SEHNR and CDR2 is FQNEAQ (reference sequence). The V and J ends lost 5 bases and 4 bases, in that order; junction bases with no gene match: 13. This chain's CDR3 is CASSPSSGGGVYNEQFF. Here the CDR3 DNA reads TGTGCCAGCAGCCCCTCCTCGGGGGGGGGCGTTTACAATGAGCAGTTCTTC.

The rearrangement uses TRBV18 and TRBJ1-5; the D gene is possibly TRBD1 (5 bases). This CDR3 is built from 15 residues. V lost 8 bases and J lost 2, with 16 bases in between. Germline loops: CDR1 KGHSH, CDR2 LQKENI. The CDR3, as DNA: TGTGCCAGCCGTCCCGCGGGGACGGGCAATCAGCCCCAGCATTTT. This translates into CASRPAGTGNQPQHF.

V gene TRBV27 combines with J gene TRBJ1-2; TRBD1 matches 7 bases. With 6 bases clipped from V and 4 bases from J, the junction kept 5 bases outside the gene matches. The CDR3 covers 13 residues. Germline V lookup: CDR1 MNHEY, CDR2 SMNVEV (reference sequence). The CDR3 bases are TGTGCCAGCAGCCGGACAGGAAGCTATGGCTACACCTTC. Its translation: CASSRTGSYGYTF.

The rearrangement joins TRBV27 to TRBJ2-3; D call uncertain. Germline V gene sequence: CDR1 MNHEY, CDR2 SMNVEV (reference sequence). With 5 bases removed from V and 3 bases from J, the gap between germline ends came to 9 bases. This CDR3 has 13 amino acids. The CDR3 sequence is CASSVRPTDTQYF. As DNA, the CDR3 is TGTGCCAGCAGTGTGAGGCCAACAGATACGCAGTATTTT.

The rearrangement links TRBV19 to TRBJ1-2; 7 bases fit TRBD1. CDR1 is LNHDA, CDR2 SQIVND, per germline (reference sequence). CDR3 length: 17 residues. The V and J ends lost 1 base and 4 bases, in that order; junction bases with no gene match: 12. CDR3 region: CASSIGLEGAGTYGYTF. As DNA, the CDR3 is TGTGCCAGTAGTATAGGTCTAGAGGGGGCAGGAACCTATGGCTACACCTTC.

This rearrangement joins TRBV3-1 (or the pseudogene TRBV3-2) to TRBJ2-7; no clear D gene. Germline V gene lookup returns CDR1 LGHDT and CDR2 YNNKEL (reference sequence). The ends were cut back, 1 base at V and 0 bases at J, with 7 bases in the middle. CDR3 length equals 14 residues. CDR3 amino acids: CASSQGHVSYEQYF. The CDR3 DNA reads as TGTGCCAGCAGCCAAGGGCACGTCTCCTACGAGCAGTACTTC.

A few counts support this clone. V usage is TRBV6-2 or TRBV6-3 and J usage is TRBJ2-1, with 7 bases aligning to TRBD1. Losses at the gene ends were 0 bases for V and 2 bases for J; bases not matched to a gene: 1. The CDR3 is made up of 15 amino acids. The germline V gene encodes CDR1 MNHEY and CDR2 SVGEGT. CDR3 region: CASSYSGQTYNEQFF. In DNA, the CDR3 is TGTGCCAGCAGTTACTCGGGACAGACCTACAATGAGCAGTTCTTC.

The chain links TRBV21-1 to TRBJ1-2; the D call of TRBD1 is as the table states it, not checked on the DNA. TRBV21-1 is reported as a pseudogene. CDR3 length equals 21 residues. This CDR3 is CASSKAKNGGQATYRLYGYTF. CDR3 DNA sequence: TGTGCCAGCAGCAAAGCAAAGAACGGTGGACAGGCGACATATCGGCTCTATGGCTACACCTTC.

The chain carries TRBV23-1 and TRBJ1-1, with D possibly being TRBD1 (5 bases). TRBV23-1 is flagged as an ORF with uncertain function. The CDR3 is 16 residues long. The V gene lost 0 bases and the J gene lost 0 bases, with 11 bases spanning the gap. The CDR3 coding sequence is TGCGCCAGCAGTCAATCGATCGACAGTTTGAACACTGAAGCTTTCTTT. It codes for CASSQSIDSLNTEAFF.

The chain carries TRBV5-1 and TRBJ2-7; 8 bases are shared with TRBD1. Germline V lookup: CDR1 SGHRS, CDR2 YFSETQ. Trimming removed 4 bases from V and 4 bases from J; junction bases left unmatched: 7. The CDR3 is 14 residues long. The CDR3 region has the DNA TGCGCCAGCAGCCCCTCGACAGGGGAGTACGAGCAGTACTTC. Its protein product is CASSPSTGEYEQYF.